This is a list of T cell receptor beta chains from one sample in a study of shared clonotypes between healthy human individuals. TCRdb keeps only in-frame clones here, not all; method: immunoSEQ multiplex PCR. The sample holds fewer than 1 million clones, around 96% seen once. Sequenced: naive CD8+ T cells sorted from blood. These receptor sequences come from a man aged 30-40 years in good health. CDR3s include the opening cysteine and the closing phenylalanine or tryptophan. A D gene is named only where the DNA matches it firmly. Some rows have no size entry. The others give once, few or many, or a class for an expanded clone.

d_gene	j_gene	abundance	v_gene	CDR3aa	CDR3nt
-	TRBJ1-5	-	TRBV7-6	CASSSGVRQPQHF	TGTGCCAGCAGCTCTGGGGTCCGTCAGCCCCAGCATTTT
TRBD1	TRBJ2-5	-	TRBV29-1	CSANPLQGIRAETQYF	TGCAGCGCCAACCCGTTACAGGGGATTAGGGCGGAGACCCAGTACTTC
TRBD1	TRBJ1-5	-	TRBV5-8	CASSYGTEPNQPQHF	TGTGCCAGCAGCTACGGGACAGAACCAAATCAGCCCCAGCATTTT
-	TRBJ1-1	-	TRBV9	CASSVGQGNMNTEAFF	TGTGCCAGCAGCGTAGGGCAGGGGAACATGAACACTGAAGCTTTCTTT
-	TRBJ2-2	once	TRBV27	CASSYVFGNTGELFF	TGTGCCAGCAGTTATGTATTCGGAAACACCGGGGAGCTGTTTTTT
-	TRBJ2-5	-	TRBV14	CASSQGGTLWETQYF	TGTGCCAGCAGCCAAGGGGGAACTCTATGGGAGACCCAGTACTTC
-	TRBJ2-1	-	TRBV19	CASSEKAGPEQFF	TGTGCCAGTAGCGAAAAAGCGGGCCCTGAGCAGTTCTTC
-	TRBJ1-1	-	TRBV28	CASSPNTGMNTEAFF	TGTGCCAGCAGTCCCAACACGGGGATGAACACTGAAGCTTTCTTT
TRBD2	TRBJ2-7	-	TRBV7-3	CASSLTLAGDSSYEQYF	TGTGCCAGCAGCTTAACACTAGCGGGAGACTCGTCCTACGAGCAGTACTTC
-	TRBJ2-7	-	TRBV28	CASRPGHFYEQYF	TGTGCCAGCAGACCGGGACACTTCTACGAGCAGTACTTC
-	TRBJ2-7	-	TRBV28	CASSLGQDPGEQYF	TGTGCCAGCAGTTTGGGGCAGGACCCGGGGGAGCAGTACTTC
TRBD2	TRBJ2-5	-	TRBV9	CASSVTSGNQETQYF	TGTGCCAGCAGCGTGACTAGCGGGAACCAAGAGACCCAGTACTTC
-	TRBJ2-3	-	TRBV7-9	CASSRLSEDTQYF	TGTGCCAGCAGCCGGTTGTCGGAAGATACGCAGTATTTT
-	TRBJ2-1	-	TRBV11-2	CASSLFGNNEQFF	TGTGCCAGCAGCTTATTCGGTAACAATGAGCAGTTCTTC
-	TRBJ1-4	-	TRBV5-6	CASSLSYGAESTNEKLFF	TGTGCCAGCAGCTTATCTTACGGAGCAGAATCAACTAATGAAAAACTGTTTTTT